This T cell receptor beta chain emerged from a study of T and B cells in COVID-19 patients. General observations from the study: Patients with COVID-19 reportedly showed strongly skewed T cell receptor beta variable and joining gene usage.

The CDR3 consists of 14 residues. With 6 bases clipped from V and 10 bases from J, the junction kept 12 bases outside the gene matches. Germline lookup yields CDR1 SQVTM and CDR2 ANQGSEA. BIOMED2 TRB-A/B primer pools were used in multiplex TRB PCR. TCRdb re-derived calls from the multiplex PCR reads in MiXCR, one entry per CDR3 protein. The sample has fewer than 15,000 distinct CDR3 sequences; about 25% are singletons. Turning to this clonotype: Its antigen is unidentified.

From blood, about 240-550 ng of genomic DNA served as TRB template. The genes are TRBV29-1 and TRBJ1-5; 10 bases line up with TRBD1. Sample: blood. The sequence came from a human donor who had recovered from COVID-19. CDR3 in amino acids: CSVTGTGEDRPQHF. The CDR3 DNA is TGCAGCGTGACCGGGACAGGGGAGGATCGACCCCAGCATTTT.